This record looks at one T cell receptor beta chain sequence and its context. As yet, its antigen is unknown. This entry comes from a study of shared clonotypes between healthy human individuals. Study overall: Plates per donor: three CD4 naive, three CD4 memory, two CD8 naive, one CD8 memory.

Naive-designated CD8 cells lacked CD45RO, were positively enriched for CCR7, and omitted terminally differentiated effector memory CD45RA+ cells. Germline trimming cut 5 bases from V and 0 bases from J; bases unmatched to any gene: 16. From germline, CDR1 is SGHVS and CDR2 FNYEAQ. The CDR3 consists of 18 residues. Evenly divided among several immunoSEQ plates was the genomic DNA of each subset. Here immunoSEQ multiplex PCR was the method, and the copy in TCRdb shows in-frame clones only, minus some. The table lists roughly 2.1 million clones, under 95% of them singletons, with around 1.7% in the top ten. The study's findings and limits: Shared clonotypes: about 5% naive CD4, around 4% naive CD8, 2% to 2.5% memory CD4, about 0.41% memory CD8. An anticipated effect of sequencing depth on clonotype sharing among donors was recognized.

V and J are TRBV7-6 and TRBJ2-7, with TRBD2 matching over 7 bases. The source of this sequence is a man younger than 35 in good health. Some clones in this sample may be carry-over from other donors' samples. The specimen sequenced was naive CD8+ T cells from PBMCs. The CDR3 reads CASSPHVLLAADSYEQYF. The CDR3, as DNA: TGTGCCAGCAGCCCACACGTGCTCCTAGCGGCAGACTCCTACGAGCAGTACTTC.